The rows below give T cell receptor beta chains drawn from one sample of a study of monozygotic twins with inflammatory bowel disease. TCRdb reprocessed the 5' RACE reads and reports one entry per CDR3 protein, with no DNA. Its table lists 350,000 to 550,000 distinct CDR3 sequences. Sequenced: blood. These receptors were obtained from a human donor with ulcerative colitis or Crohn's disease, or a healthy co-twin of an affected twin (not recorded which). The CDR3 runs from the conserved cysteine through the conserved F or W. Fields, in order: J gene, V gene, CDR3 protein.

TRBJ2-3,TRBV7-3,CASSLSGSDTQYF
TRBJ2-7,TRBV7-9,CASTPTGLYEQYF
TRBJ2-1,TRBV25-1,CASSEPLINEQFF
TRBJ1-1,TRBV12-3/TRBV12-4,CASRPRGQVEGTEAFF
TRBJ2-3,TRBV5-1,CASSLMTLSTDTQYF
TRBJ1-2,TRBV20-1,CSGRGTLYGYTF
TRBJ1-1,TRBV29-1,CSLSGGTGEAFF
TRBJ2-1,TRBV5-1,CASSSAQSSYNEQFF
TRBJ1-5,TRBV6-2/TRBV6-3,CASSYIASEQPQHF
TRBJ2-2,TRBV5-4,CASSTLPNTGELFF
TRBJ2-1,TRBV5-1,CASSSLGRDPLSGEQFF
TRBJ1-5,TRBV6-2/TRBV6-3,CASTFWGGNQPQHF
TRBJ2-1,TRBV29-1,CSVADRPYNEQFF
TRBJ1-5,TRBV12-3/TRBV12-4,CASSTPREGPPQHF
TRBJ1-2,TRBV5-1,CASSSGAGAYGYTF
TRBJ1-1,TRBV6-4,CASCRTPECIEAFF
TRBJ1-5,TRBV7-8,CASRLQGAGQPQHF
TRBJ2-3,TRBV7-6,CASSLVSLDTTTDTQYF
TRBJ2-5,TRBV2,CASSAAGSHQETQYF